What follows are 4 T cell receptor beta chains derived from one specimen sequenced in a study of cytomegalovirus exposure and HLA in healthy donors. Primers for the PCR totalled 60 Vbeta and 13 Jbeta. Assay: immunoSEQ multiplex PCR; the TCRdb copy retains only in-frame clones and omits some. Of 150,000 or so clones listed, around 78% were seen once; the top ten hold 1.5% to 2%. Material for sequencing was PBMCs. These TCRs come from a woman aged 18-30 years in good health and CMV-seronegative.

The CDR3 DNA reads TGTGCCACCAGAGAAGGGAGGGACGGGGAGCTGTTTTTT. Translating gives CATREGRDGELFF. This chain links TRBV15 with TRBJ2-2; 7 bases agree with TRBD2. CDR1 and CDR2 (germline): LNHNV, YYDKDF (reference sequence). With 6 bases clipped from V and 7 bases from J, the junction kept 5 bases outside the gene matches. The CDR3 spans 13 residues. The variable domain in full, with the rest retrieved from reference TRBV15 and TRBJ2-2, is DAMVIQNPRYQVTQFGKPVTLSCSQTLNHNVMYWYQQKSSQAPKLLFHYYDKDFNNEADTPDNFQSRRPNTSFCFLDIRSPGLGDTAMYLCATREGRDGELFFGEGSRLTVL.

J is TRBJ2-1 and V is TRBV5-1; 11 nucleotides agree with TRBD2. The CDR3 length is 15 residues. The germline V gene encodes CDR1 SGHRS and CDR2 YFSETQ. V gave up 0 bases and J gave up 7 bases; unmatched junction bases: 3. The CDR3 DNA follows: TGCGCCAGCAGCTTGGCGGGACTAGCGGTTAATGAGCAGTTCTTC. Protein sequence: CASSLAGLAVNEQFF.

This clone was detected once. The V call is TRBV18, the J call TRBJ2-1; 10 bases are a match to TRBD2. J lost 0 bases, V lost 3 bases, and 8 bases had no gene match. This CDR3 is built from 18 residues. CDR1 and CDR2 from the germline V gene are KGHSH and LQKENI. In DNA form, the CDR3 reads TGTGCCAGCTCACCCTTTTCTAGCGGGGGCCGCTCCTACAATGAGCAGTTCTTC. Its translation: CASSPFSSGGRSYNEQFF.

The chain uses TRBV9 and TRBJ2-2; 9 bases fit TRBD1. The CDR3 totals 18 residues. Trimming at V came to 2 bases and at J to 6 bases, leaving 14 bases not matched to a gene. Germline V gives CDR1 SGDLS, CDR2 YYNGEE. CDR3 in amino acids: CASSVGFTTGGKSGELFF. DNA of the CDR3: TGTGCCAGCAGCGTTGGTTTCACGACAGGGGGTAAATCCGGGGAGCTGTTTTTT.